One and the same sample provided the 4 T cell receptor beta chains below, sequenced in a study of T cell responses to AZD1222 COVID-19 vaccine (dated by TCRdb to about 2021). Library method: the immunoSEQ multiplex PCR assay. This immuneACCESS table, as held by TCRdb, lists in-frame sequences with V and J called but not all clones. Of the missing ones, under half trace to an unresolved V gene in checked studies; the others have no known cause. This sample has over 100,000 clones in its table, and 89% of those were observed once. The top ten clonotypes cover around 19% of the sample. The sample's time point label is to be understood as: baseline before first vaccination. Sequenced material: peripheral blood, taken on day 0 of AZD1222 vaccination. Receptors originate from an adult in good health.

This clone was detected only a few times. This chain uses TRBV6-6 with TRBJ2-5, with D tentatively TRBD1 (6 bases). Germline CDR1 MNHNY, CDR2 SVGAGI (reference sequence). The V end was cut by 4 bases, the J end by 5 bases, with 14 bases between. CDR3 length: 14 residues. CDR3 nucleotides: TGTGCCAGCAGTTCTCAGGGGTTGGAGGAGACCCAGTACTTC. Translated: CASSSQGLEETQYF.

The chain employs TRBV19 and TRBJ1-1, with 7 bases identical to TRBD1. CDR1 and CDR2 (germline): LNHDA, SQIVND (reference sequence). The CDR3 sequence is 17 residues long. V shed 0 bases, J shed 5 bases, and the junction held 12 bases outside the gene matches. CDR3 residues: CASSIDPPTGSRTEAFF. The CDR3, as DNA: TGTGCCAGTAGTATAGATCCTCCGACAGGGTCTAGAACTGAAGCTTTCTTT.

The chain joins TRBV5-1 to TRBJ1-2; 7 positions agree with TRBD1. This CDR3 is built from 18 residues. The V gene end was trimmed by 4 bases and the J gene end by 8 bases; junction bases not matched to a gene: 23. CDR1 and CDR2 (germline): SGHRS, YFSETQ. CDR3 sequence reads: CASSGAGTETTRTMGYTF. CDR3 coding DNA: TGCGCCAGCAGCGGCGCCGGGACAGAAACTACTAGGACCATGGGCTACACCTTC.

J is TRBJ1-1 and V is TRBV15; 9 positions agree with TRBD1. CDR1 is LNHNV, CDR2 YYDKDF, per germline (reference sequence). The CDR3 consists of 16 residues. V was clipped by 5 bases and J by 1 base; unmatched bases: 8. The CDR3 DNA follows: TGTGCCACCAGCGGAATTCCGGGACAGGGGAACACTGAAGCTTTCTTT. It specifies CATSGIPGQGNTEAFF.